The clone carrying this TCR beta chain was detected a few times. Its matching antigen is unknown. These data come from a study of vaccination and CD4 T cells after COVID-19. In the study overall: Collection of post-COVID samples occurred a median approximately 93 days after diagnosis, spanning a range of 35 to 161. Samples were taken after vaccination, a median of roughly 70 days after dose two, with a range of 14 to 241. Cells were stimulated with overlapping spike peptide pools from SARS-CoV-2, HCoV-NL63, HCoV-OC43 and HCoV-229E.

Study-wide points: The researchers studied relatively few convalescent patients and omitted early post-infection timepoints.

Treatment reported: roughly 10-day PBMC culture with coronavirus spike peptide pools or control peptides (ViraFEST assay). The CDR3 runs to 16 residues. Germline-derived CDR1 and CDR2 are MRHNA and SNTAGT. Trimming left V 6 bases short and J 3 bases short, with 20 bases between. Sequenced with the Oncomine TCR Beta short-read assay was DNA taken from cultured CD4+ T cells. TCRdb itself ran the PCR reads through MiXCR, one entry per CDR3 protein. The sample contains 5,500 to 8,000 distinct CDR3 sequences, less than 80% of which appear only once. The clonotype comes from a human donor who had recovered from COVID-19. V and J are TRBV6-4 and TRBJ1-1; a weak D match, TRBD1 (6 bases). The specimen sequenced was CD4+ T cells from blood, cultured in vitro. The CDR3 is CASSPRARGRHTEAFF. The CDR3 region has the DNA TGTGCCAGCAGCCCCCGGGCCAGGGGTAGGCACACTGAAGCTTTCTTT.